This TCR beta chain was captured in a study of T-cell memory formation after mild COVID-19. CDR3 length: 15 residues. The germline V gene has CDR1 KGHDR and CDR2 SFDVKD. Trimming pared 9 bases from V and 4 bases from J, leaving 18 bases between. Constant-segment primers were used for 5'RACE, and the resulting TCR alpha and TCR beta cDNA libraries carried sample barcodes and UMIs. TCRdb recomputed calls from the 5' RACE reads with MiXCR, one row per CDR3 protein. The repertoire holds a few hundred thousand distinct CDR3 sequences, roughly 17% seen once, with about a fifth in the top ten. The receptor was isolated from a man between 18 and 29 years old who had mild COVID-19 (a few samples of this study predate the infection). Cell type and time point are not known. Sequencing used PBMCs or a T cell subset sorted from them (not recorded which). The J gene is TRBJ2-1, the V gene TRBV24-1; D perhaps matches TRBD2 (5 bases). CDR3: CATSGVEGPYNEQFF. The CDR3 nucleotides read TGTGCCACCTCTGGGGTTGAGGGCCCATACAATGAGCAGTTCTTC.